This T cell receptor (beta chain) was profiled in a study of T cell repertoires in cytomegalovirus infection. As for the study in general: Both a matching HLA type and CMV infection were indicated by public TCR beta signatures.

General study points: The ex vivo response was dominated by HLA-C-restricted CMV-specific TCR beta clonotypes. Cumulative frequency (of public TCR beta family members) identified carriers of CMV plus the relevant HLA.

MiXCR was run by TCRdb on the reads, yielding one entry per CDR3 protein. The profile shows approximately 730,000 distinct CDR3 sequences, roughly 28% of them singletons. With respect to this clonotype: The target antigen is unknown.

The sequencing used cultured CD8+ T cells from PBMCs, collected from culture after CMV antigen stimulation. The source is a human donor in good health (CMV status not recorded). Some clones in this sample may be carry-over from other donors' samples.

The CDR3 coding sequence is TGCGCCAGCAGCCAAGTTAGGGGAGTCTACAATGAGCAGTTCTTC. Translating gives CASSQVRGVYNEQFF. J is TRBJ2-1 and V is TRBV4-1, with D possibly being TRBD1 or TRBD2 (5 bases each). Germline V gene data show CDR1 as MGHRA and CDR2 as YSYEKL. The V end was cut by 1 base, the J end by 3 bases, with 10 bases between. The CDR3 sequence is 15 residues long.